This T cell receptor (beta chain) came from a study of cytomegalovirus exposure and HLA in healthy donors (dated by TCRdb to the late 2010s). As for the study more broadly: According to an earlier analysis of a few hundred of the donors, 150 million to 200 million T cells yielded roughly 110 million unique TCR beta sequences and about 280 Gb of sequence data. An early release that covered fewer than 800 HLA-typed donors contained approximately 300 gigabases of sequencing data and tens of millions of unique TCR sequences. Of the roughly 400 genotyped donors, over 65% fell in the genetic ancestry cluster associated with self-reported Caucasian donors. The study aimed to test whether signatures of past pathogen exposure could be identified by cataloging public T cell receptors. The study used immunosequencing to profile the T cell repertoires of approximately 650 subjects and linked those repertoires to cytomegalovirus serostatus. In addition to the first cohort of around 670 subjects, a separate validation cohort of 130 or so different subjects was used. The study combined high-throughput TCR immunosequencing, statistical association of individual TCRs with disease status, and machine learning to predict cytomegalovirus infection status. A later analysis re-examined previously published TCR beta repertoires from roughly 720 donors and added high-resolution HLA genotyping to investigate patterns of TCR occurrence. Rather than drawing on any new phenotypic data, the later analysis identified candidate immune exposures from TCR beta sequences and the way those sequences occurred across donors. An earlier analysis of approximately 640 of the donors applied high-throughput TCR beta sequencing to assess whether each TCR beta V gene segment acted as functional or pseudogenic. Donor age, sex, ethnicity and CMV serostatus were collected together with the repertoire data. In a later genetic analysis, genome-wide SNP genotypes for about 55% of the roughly 700 donors were used, and that subset was treated as a discovery cohort. Every repertoire in the discovery cohort had been generated on one and the same sequencing platform. Class I and class II HLA loci were covered by the typing at four-digit resolution. The number of typed donors differed by locus: about 629-640 for A, B, C, DRB1 and DQB1; approximately 530 for DQA1; 606 for DPA1; and about 470 for DPB1. Because of strong linkage in the cohort, a handful of DR-DQ haplotypes were treated as single units for association and clustering. On average, around 200,000 unique TCR beta nucleotide sequences were sequenced per donor among about 400 genotyped donors of the cohort, with roughly 18% of those sequences being non-productive.

To note about this clone: The antigen it binds to is not known. No per-base quality is available; no much larger clone lies one base away.

In total, roughly 670 healthy bone marrow donors made up the cohort. At the time of sampling, all cohort members were nominally healthy, though unrecorded immune exposures were likely present. The donor tested CMV seropositive and was one of the 289 seropositive cohort members. Each donor provided a peripheral blood sample, and peripheral blood mononuclear cells were used for TCR beta sequencing. The Qiagen DNeasy Blood Extraction Kit was used to extract genomic DNA from the blood cell samples. V loses 3 bases at its end and J loses 7 bases; junction bases beyond the gene matches: 16. CDR1 is given as MRHNA and CDR2 as SNTAGT, both from the germline V gene. Spanning cysteine to phenylalanine, the CDR3 consists of 18 amino acids. Only CDR3 DNA remains: 54 bases, in frame from the first base. Here is what the overall study found, with its caveats: A cluster of highly shared sequence variants was judged likely to be a technical artifact of the sequencing pipeline. This cohort had only TCR beta chains sequenced, and the lack of alpha or paired-chain data limited which features could be detected. Several of the top co-occurrence clusters appeared to be linked to parvovirus B19, influenza, CMV and Epstein-Barr virus, according to a later analysis. Presence/absence analyses assumed roughly uniform sequencing depth across donors, an assumption that may not hold. According to the authors, the approach could potentially be generalized to other disease states and immunological phenotypes. A total of about 150 TCR beta chains were listed by the study as associated with cytomegalovirus. CMV serostatus was the only immune exposure information available for the cohort. A later analysis associated 16,951 TCR beta sequences with specific HLA alleles at a false discovery rate of 0.05. Because counts were too low, seventeen rarely observed V segments, including chromosome 9 orphons, were left out of the earlier analysis of over 550 of the donors. Linkage disequilibrium might explain the correlated functional status among segregating V segments, but an unknown experimental factor could not be ruled out. Three of the identified cytomegalovirus-associated TCR beta chains were confirmed in vitro to be specific for cytomegalovirus antigens. In a later analysis, HLA-associated TCR beta chains showed more clonal expansion and lower generation probabilities than non-associated chains that were equally common. Across donors, most TCR sequences were observed very rarely, whereas some public TCRs were present in many individuals. Cytomegalovirus status was reported to be diagnosed by the classifier with high specificity and sensitivity in both the original and validation cohorts. Because some donors lacked HLA typing at each locus, the association tests relied only on the typed subset. Because the 87-base-pair reads could not distinguish some IMGT-functional V segments, including TRBV6-2 and TRBV6-3, those segments were excluded. A further reported finding was that TCR beta sequences accurately predicted the HLA-A and HLA-B alleles for most subjects in the first cohort. Strong co-occurrence of HLA alleles, especially DR and DQ, made assigning TCR associations to individual alleles difficult. Compared with the 666-donor mean, donors in an Asian-associated ancestry cluster had fewer N-insertions in productive TCRs, according to a later genetic analysis. In a later analysis, the rate of TCR association differed among HLA loci, with DRB1 alleles having the most associated TCRs and HLA-C alleles having the fewest. An association between a missense DCLRE1C variant and V-gene and J-gene trimming of TCR beta chains was found in a later genetic analysis and replicated in an independent cohort. An earlier analysis of approximately 600 of the donors showed that most TCR beta V segments appeared in productive rearrangements either about 87% or about 30% of the time, which broadly matched IMGT annotations. A later analysis found that most CMV-associated TCR beta chains appeared HLA-restricted, with HLA associations seemingly driven largely by CMV exposure.

Library generation was performed with the immunoSEQ multiplex PCR assay. For the multiplex PCR, a mixture combining 60 forward primers for TCR Vbeta segments and 13 reverse primers for TCR Jbeta segments was used. A multiplex PCR assay on genomic DNA amplified the CDR3 region of rearranged TCR beta genes. Amplified TCR beta libraries were sequenced as 87-base-pair reads on the Illumina HiSeq System. In the original analysis: A later analysis tallied around 82 million unique TCR beta chains across the approximately 670 repertoires, and around 10 million of those chains were shared by two or more donors. To remove PCR and sequencing errors, raw reads were error-corrected and collapsed into unique sequences using a nearest-neighbor algorithm that merged closely related sequences. To assign V, D and J gene segments, CDR3 sequences were aligned to IMGT reference sequences. Each retained sequence needed at least a six-nucleotide match to both a V gene segment and a J gene segment. Rearrangements were called productive when the CDR3 lacked stop codons and stayed in frame with V and J; all others were non-productive. CDR3 was defined by IMGT convention, running from the second conserved V-encoded cysteine to the conserved J-encoded phenylalanine. The earlier analysis of 500 to 600 of the donors excluded sequences that lacked an unambiguous match to a single V gene segment. An earlier analysis of about 600 of the donors called V segments functional above 56.7% productive rearrangements and segregating when the between-donor standard deviation exceeded 5%. To diagnose cytomegalovirus status from the catalog of TCR beta chain sequences, a statistical classification framework was built. V and J gene assignment, in a later analysis, came from comparing TCR nucleotide sequences with IMGT/GENE-DB human TR gene sequences. The TCRdist pipeline was used in a later analysis to assign CDR3 sequences and most-parsimonious VDJ recombination scenarios. A later analysis defined each TCR beta chain by its CDR3 amino acid sequence plus V-gene family, and excluded reads lacking a unique V-gene family. As a way to deal with suspected cross-contamination and a sequencing artifact, a later analysis dropped roughly 600 nucleotide sequences that were highly shared and had low generation probability. In a later analysis, a clonal expansion index for each public chain was calculated from normalized within-repertoire ranks of inferred template counts. Generation probabilities in a later analysis came from a VDJ recombination model fitted to out-of-frame rearrangements, and those results were checked against IGoR. In a later analysis, hypergeometric tests were used to score TCR-TCR, TCR-HLA and TCR-CMV co-occurrence, with a repertoire-size bias correction applied to TCR pairs. False discovery rates were estimated in a later analysis by permuting HLA or CMV assignments 20 times. In a later analysis, co-occurring TCRs were grouped with DBSCAN, and TCRdist sequence similarity was added when clustering was performed within HLA-allele-positive subsets. Co-occurrence clustering excluded repertoires with fewer than 30,000 or more than 120,000 public chains, plus five with anomalous nucleotide sharing. Not all clones reach the TCRdb copy of this immuneACCESS table, which keeps in-frame sequences only. Checked studies attribute under half of the gap to unresolved V genes and leave the rest unexplained. For V, J and clone size, that table is used; D and trimming come from the DNA. Across this sample there are some 130,000 clones, with more than 65% seen only once. 4.2% of the sample comes from the top ten.

The receptor's source is a male donor in good health and CMV-seropositive. The sample was PBMCs. The rearrangement joined TRBV6-4 to TRBJ2-1; TRBD2 fits 9 bases in the junction. The CDR3 region: CASSEQPVGAGGQNEQFF. In nucleotide form, the sequence is TGTGCCAGCAGTGAACAGCCTGTTGGGGCGGGGGGGCAAAATGAGCAGTTCTTC.